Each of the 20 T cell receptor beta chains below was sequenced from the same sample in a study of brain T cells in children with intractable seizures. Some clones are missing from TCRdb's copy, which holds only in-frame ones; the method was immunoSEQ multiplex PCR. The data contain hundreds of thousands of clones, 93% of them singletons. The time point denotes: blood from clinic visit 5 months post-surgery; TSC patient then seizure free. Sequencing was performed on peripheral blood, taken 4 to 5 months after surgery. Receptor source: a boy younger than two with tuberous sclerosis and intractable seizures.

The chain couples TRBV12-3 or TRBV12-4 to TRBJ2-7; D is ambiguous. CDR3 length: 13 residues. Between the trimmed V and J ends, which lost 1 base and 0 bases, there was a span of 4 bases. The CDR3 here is CASSLDNSYEQYF. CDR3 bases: TGTGCCAGCAGTTTAGACAACTCCTACGAGCAGTACTTC.

The CDR3 is CAWSVSSTGRPQHF. Here the CDR3 DNA reads TGTGCCTGGAGTGTCAGTTCAACAGGAAGGCCCCAGCATTTT. The chain is built from TRBV30 and TRBJ1-5, with D tentatively TRBD1 (5 bases). The CDR3 is made up of 14 amino acids. Deletions cut 0 bases from V and 9 bases from J, with 15 bases between. The germline V gene encodes CDR1 GTSNPN and CDR2 SVGIG (reference sequence).

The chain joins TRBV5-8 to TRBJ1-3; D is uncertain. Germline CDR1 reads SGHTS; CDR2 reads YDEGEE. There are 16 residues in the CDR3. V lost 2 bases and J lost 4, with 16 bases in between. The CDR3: CASSFGLVTPGNTIYF. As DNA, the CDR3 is TGTGCCAGCAGCTTTGGGCTCGTGACACCAGGAAACACCATATATTTT.

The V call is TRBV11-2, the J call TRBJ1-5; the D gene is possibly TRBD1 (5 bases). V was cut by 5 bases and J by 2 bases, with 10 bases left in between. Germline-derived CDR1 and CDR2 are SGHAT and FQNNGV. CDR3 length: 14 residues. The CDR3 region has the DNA TGTGCCAGCAGCGGTAGGGGTGGCAATCAGCCCCAGCATTTT. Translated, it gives CASSGRGGNQPQHF.

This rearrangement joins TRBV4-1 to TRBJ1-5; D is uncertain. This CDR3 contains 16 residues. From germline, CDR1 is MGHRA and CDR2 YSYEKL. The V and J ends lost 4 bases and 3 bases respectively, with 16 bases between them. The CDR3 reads CASSPYSSTFNQPQHF. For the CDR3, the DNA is TGCGCCAGCAGCCCCTATTCCTCTACTTTCAATCAGCCCCAGCATTTT.

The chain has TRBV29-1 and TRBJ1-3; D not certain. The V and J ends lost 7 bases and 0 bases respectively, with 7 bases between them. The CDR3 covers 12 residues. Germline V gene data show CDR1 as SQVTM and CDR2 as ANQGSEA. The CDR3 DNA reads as TGCAGCGCCGACGACTCTGGAAACACCATATATTTT. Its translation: CSADDSGNTIYF.

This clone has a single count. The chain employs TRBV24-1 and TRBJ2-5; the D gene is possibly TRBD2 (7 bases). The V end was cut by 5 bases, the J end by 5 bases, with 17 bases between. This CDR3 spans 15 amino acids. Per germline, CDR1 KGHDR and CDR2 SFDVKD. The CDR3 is CATSVSGRGPETQYF. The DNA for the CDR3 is TGTGCCACCAGTGTCTCAGGGCGGGGGCCGGAGACCCAGTACTTC.

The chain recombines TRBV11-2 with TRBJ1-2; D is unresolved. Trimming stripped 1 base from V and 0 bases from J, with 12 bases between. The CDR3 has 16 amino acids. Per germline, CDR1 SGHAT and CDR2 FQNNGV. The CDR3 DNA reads TGTGCCAGCAGCTTAGTAGTTTCCGGGGCTAACTATGGCTACACCTTC. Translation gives CASSLVVSGANYGYTF.

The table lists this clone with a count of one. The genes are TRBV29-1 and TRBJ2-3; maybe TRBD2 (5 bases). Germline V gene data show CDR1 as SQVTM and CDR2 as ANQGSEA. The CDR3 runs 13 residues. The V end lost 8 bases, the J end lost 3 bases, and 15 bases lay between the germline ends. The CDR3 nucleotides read TGCAGCACGCCCAGCGGAGCTACAGATACGCAGTATTTT. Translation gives CSTPSGATDTQYF.

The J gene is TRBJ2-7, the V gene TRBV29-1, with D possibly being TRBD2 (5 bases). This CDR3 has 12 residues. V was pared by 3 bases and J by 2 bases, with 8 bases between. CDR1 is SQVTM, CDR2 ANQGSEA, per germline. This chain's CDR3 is CSVEASTYEQYF. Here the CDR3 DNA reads TGCAGCGTTGAGGCTAGCACCTACGAGCAGTACTTC.

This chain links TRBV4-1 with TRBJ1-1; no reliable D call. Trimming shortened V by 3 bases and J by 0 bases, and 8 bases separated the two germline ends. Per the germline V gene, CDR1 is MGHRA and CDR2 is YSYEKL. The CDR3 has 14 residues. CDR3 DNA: TGCGCCAGCAGCCAGGAGCTCATGAACACTGAAGCTTTCTTT. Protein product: CASSQELMNTEAFF.

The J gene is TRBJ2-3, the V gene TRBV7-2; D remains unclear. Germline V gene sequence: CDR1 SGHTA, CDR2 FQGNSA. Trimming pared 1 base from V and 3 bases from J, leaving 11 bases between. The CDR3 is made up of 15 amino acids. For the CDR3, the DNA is TGTGCCAGCAGCTTAGGTGTCAGGTTGACAGATACGCAGTATTTT. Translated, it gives CASSLGVRLTDTQYF.

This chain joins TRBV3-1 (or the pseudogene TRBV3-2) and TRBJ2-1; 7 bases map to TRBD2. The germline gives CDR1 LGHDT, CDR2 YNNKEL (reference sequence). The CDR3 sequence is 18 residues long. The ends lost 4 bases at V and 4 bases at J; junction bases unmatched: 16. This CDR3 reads CASSPGSGPAGLYNEQFF. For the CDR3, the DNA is TGTGCCAGCAGCCCCGGCAGCGGTCCAGCGGGATTGTACAATGAGCAGTTCTTC.

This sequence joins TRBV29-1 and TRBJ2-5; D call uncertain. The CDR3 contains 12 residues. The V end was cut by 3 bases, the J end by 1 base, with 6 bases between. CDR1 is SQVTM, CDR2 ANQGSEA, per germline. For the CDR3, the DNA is TGCAGCGTTGAGTCAGGCCAAGAGACCCAGTACTTC. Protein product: CSVESGQETQYF. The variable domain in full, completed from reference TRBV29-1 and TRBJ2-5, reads SAVISQKPSRDICQRGTSLTIQCQVDSQVTMMFWYRQQPGQSLTLIATANQGSEATYESGFVIDKFPISRPNLTFSTLTVSNMSPEDSSIYLCSVESGQETQYFGPGTRLLVL.

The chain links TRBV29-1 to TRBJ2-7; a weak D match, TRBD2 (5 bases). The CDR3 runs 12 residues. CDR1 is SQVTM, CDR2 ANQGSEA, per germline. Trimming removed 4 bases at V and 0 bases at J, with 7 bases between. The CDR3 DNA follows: TGCAGCGTTGTGGGGAGCTCCTACGAGCAGTACTTC. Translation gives CSVVGSSYEQYF.

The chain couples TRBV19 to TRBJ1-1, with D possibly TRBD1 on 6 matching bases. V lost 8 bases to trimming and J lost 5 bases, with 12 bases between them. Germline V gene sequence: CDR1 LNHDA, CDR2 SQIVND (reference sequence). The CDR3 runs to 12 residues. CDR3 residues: CASHRGATEAFF. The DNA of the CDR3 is TGTGCCAGTCACCGGGGGGCAACTGAAGCTTTCTTT.

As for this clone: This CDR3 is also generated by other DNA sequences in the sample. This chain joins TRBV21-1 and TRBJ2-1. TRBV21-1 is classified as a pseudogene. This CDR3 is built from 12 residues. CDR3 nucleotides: TGTGCCAGCAGCAAAGCAGGCAATGAGCAGTTCTTC. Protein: CASSKAGNEQFF.

DNA of the CDR3: TGCGCCAGCAGCCCAGGGACTAGCGGGACCTACGAGCAGTACTTC. Its translation is CASSPGTSGTYEQYF. The chain employs TRBV4-1 and TRBJ2-7, with TRBD2 matching 13 bases. The junction had 2 bases not matched to a gene; V was cut back by 4 bases and J by 2 bases. This CDR3 region has 15 residues. Germline V CDR1 and CDR2: MGHRA, YSYEKL.

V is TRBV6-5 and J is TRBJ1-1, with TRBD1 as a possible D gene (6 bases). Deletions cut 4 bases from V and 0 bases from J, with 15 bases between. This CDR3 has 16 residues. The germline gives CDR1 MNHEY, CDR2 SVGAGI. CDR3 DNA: TGTGCCAGCAGTTCCAACCCAGGGGCGATGAACACTGAAGCTTTCTTT. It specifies CASSSNPGAMNTEAFF.

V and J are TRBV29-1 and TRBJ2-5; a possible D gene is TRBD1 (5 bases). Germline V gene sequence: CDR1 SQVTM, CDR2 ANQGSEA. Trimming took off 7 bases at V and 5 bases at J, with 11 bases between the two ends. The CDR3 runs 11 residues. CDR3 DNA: TGCAGCGCCCAGGGTTGGGAGACCCAGTACTTC. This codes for CSAQGWETQYF.